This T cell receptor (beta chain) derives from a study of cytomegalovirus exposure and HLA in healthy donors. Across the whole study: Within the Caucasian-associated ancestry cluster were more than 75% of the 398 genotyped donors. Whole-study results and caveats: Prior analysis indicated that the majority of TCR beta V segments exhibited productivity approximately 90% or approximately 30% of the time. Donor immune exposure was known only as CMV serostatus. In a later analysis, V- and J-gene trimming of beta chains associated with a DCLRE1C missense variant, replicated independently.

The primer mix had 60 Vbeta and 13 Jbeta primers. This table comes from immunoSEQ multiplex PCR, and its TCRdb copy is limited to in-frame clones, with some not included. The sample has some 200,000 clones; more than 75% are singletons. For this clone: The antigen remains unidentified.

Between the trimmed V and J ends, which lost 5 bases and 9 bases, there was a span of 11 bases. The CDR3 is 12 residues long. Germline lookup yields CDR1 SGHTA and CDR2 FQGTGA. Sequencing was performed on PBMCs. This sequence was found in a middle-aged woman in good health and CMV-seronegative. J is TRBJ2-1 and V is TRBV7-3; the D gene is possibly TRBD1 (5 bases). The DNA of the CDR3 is TGTGCCAGCAGCCAAGGGGTATCTGAGCAGTTCTTC. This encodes CASSQGVSEQFF.